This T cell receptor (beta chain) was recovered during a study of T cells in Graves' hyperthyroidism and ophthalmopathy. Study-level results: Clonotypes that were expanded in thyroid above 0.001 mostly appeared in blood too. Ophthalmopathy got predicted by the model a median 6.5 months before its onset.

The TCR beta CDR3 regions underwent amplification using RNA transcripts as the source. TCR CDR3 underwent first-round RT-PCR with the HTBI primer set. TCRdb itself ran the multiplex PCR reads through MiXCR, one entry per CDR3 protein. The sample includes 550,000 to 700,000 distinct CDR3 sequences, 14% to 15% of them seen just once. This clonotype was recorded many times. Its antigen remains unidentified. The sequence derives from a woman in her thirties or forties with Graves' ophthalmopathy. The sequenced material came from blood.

CDR3 in amino acids: CASSLEGRYTEAFF. CDR3 nucleotide sequence: TGTGCCAGCAGCTTAGAAGGCAGATACACTGAAGCTTTCTTT. This sequence joins TRBV7-2 and TRBJ1-1; D uncertain. Germline CDR1 is SGHTA and CDR2 is FQGNSA. With 1 base removed from V and 3 bases from J, the gap between germline ends came to 9 bases. There are 14 residues in the CDR3.